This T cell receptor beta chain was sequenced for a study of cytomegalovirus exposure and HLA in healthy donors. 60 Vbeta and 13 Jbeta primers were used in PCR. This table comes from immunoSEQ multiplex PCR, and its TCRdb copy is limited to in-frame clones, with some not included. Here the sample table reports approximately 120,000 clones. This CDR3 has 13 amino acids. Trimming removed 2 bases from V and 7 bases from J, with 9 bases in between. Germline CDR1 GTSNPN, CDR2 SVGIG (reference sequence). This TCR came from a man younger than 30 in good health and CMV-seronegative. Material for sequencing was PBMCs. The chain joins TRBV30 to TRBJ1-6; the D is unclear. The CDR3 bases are TGTGCCTGGAGTTTGGGAGGCAATTCACCCCTCCACTTT. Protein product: CAWSLGGNSPLHF.